This T cell receptor (beta chain) is drawn from a study of lymphopenia after photon versus proton radiotherapy. General study points: After lymphocyte nadir, photon-treated repertoires showed oligoclonal expansion, especially CD8+ Temra.

Germline V gene lookup returns CDR1 SGHKS and CDR2 YYEKEE (reference sequence). Deletions cut 5 bases from V and 4 bases from J, with 22 bases between. The CDR3 contains 16 residues. As for this clone: Antigen specificity is unknown.

Clones were read by immunoSEQ multiplex PCR, and TCRdb kept only the in-frame ones, dropping some. The table records 60,000 to 75,000 clones, around 88% of them present only once. Here the sequenced sample was peripheral blood, taken from a patient treated with photon-based radiotherapy. The clonotype comes from a man in his forties with gastric cancer. The V and J genes are TRBV5-5 and TRBJ2-7; D ambiguous. The CDR3 DNA sequence: TGTGCCAGCAGTCTCTTACCCCAGGCGGACCTTTACGAGCAGTACTTC. This translates into CASSLLPQADLYEQYF.